The 7 T cell receptor beta chains below come from one sample, sequenced in a study of cytomegalovirus exposure and HLA in healthy donors. It was with 60 Vbeta and 13 Jbeta primers that the PCR ran. Assay used: immunoSEQ multiplex PCR; TCRdb lists only in-frame clones, some missing. Seen here are 100,000 to 150,000 clones, around 84% observed once, and the top ten hold just under 3%. The specimen sequenced was PBMCs. These TCRs come from a young woman in good health and CMV-seropositive.

The chain carries TRBV5-1 and TRBJ2-7, with 11 bases that match TRBD1. CDR1 SGHRS and CDR2 YFSETQ come from the germline V gene. The trim removed 3 bases at V and 4 bases at J, leaving 6 bases unmatched. The CDR3 contains 15 residues. The CDR3 nucleotides are TGCGCCAGCAGCTGGGACCGGGACAGGGGGTACGAGCAGTACTTC. This codes for CASSWDRDRGYEQYF. Full variable domain (remainder filled in from reference TRBV5-1 and TRBJ2-7): KAGVTQTPRYLIKTRGQQVTLSCSPISGHRSVSWYQQTPGQGLQFLFEYFSETQRNKGNFPGRFSGRQFSNSRSEMNVSTLELGDSALYLCASSWDRDRGYEQYFGPGTRLTVT.

In this sample, this clone turned up once. This chain links TRBV6-5 with TRBJ2-7, with D perhaps matching TRBD2 (5 bases). Germline loops: CDR1 MNHEY, CDR2 SVGAGI. The CDR3 has 13 amino acids. Trimming shortened V by 0 bases and J by 3 bases, and 6 bases separated the two germline ends. CDR3 in amino acids: CASSYSRGYEQYF. DNA for the CDR3: TGTGCCAGCAGTTACTCCCGGGGCTACGAGCAGTACTTC.

This clone appeared once. V is TRBV5-6 and J is TRBJ1-1, with 9 nucleotides matching TRBD1. In germline, CDR1 is SGHDT, CDR2 YYEEEE. The V segment lost 3 bases and the J segment 1 base; nucleotides outside the gene matches: 1. The CDR3 spans 14 residues. CDR3 amino acids: CASSSTGGNTEAFF. CDR3 sequence (DNA): TGTGCCAGCAGCTCGACAGGGGGGAACACTGAAGCTTTCTTT.

The chain employs TRBV12-5 and TRBJ2-5; 10 bases match TRBD1. Germline lookup yields CDR1 LGHNT and CDR2 FRNRAP. V lost 6 bases to trimming and J lost 1 base; unmatched junction nucleotides: 5. The CDR3 spans 15 residues. In DNA form, the CDR3 reads TGTGCTAGTGGCAAGGGACAGGGGAGCCAAGAGACCCAGTACTTC. It is translated as CASGKGQGSQETQYF.

This CDR3 reads CASSLGGGEHFEQFF. The DNA for the CDR3 is TGTGCCAGCAGCTTAGGCGGGGGGGAGCACTTTGAGCAGTTCTTC. This rearrangement joins TRBV11-3 to TRBJ2-1; 9 bases map to TRBD2. Losses at the gene ends were 1 base for V and 9 bases for J; bases not matched to a gene: 7. The CDR3 has 15 amino acids. CDR1 SGHNT and CDR2 YENEEA come from the germline V gene.

The chain carries TRBV29-1 and TRBJ2-2; weak D call: TRBD2 (6 bases). The CDR3 sequence is 14 residues long. Germline V CDR1 and CDR2: SQVTM, ANQGSEA. Between the trimmed V and J ends, which lost 5 bases and 2 bases, there was a span of 12 bases. CDR3 sequence: CSVHVGGNTGELFF. CDR3 nucleotide sequence: TGCAGCGTTCATGTCGGGGGTAACACCGGGGAGCTGTTTTTT.

This sequence joins TRBV28 and TRBJ2-5; D might be TRBD2 (7 bases). Germline V CDR1 and CDR2: MDHEN, SYDVKM. The CDR3 spans 16 residues. V lost 6 bases, J lost 0 bases, and 17 bases lay in between. The CDR3, as DNA: TGTGCCAGCAGGAGTGCGGGGGCTTCGTACCAAGAGACCCAGTACTTC. It is translated as CASRSAGASYQETQYF.